This T cell receptor beta chain was obtained from a study of cytomegalovirus exposure and HLA in healthy donors. Whole-study findings and limits: Researchers counted over 150 TCR beta chains as cytomegalovirus-associated. Later work associated 16,951 TCR beta sequences with HLA alleles at 0.05 false discovery rate.

The PCR employed 60 Vbeta primers together with 13 Jbeta primers. Clones were read by immunoSEQ multiplex PCR, and TCRdb kept only the in-frame ones, dropping some. The table records approximately 210,000 clones, more than 75% of them present only once. About this clone: Its antigen is still unknown.

The CDR3 runs to 14 residues. J lost 6 bases, V lost 4 bases, and 4 bases had no gene match. Germline values: CDR1 SNHLY, CDR2 FYNNEI. The TCR sequence derives from a woman under 30 in good health and CMV-seronegative. The chain combines TRBV2 with TRBJ2-1, with 9 bases identical to TRBD2. Sequenced input: PBMCs. DNA for the CDR3: TGTGCCAGCAGTGGTGTTAGCGGGAGCAATGAGCAGTTCTTC. Its translation: CASSGVSGSNEQFF.